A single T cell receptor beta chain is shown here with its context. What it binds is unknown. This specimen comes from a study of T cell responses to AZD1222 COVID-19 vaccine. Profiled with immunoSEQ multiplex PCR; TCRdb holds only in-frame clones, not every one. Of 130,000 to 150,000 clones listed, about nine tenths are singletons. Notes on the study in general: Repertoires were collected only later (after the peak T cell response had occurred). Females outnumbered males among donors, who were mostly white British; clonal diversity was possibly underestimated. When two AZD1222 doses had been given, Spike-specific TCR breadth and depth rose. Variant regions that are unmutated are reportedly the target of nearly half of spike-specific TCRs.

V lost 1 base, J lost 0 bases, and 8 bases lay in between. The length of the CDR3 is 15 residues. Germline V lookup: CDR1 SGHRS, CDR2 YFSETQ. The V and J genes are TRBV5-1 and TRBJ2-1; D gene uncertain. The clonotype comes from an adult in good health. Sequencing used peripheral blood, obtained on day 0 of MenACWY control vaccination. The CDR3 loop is CASSLRAVSYNEQFF. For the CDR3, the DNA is TGCGCCAGCAGCTTGAGGGCGGTCTCCTACAATGAGCAGTTCTTC.